This entry features one TCR beta chain sequence. The target antigen is unknown. cDNA libraries for TCR alpha and TCR beta, carrying sample barcodes and UMIs, came from 5'RACE with constant-segment primers. TCRdb re-analysed the 5' RACE reads in MiXCR, keeping a single row per CDR3 protein. Among roughly 400,000 distinct CDR3 sequences listed, 20% to 25% were seen once. The data are from a study of T-cell memory formation after mild COVID-19. Turning to the study itself: Largely, the TCR clusters proved donor specific. Study-level findings and limits: There were some responding clones in pre-infection memory, which suggested that cross-reactive memory had joined.

Germline V CDR1 and CDR2: SGHDT, YYEEEE. The V end was cut by 1 base, the J end by 4 bases, with 10 bases between. The CDR3 length is 14 residues. Input material: PBMCs or a T cell subset sorted from them (not recorded which). This rearrangement joins TRBV5-6 to TRBJ2-3; D perhaps matches TRBD2 (5 bases). The clonotype was recovered from an adult woman who had mild COVID-19 (a few samples of this study predate the infection). Cell type and time point are not known. The CDR3 nucleotides read TGTGCCAGCAGCTTGAACCGGGGTGCAGATACGCAGTATTTT. It encodes CASSLNRGADTQYF.